Below are 30 T cell receptor beta chains sequenced from a single sample in a study of blood T cell repertoires in COVID-19. Using immunoSEQ multiplex PCR, the repertoire was profiled, and TCRdb retains in-frame clones only, with some absent. The profile shows fewer than 85,000 clones, around three quarters of them singletons. The sample comprised peripheral blood. The receptor set was obtained from a woman aged 70-85 years with acute or convalescent COVID-19.

This clone appeared once. The rearrangement joins TRBV20-1 to TRBJ2-1; D possibly corresponds to TRBD2 (6 bases). Trimming removed 3 bases from V and 5 bases from J, with 14 bases in between. Germline V gene lookup returns CDR1 DFQATT and CDR2 SNEGSKA (reference sequence). This CDR3 region has 14 residues. Here the CDR3 reads CSASRGTPDNEQFF. CDR3 in DNA: TGCAGTGCTAGTCGAGGGACTCCGGACAATGAGCAGTTCTTC.

The chain recombines TRBV30 with TRBJ1-4, with 12 bases lining up with TRBD1. The CDR3 is made up of 15 amino acids. Germline CDR1 reads GTSNPN; CDR2 reads SVGIG (reference sequence). Losses at the gene ends were 3 bases for V and 8 bases for J; bases not matched to a gene: 7. The CDR3, as DNA: TGTGCCTGGAGGGGGACAGGGGGCTTTGGAGAAAAACTGTTTTTT. It yields the protein CAWRGTGGFGEKLFF.

The genes are TRBV9 and TRBJ1-6, with 7 positions matching TRBD1. The CDR3 consists of 16 residues. The V and J ends lost 2 bases and 2 bases, in that order; junction bases with no gene match: 4. CDR1 and CDR2 from the germline V gene are SGDLS and YYNGEE. In nucleotides, the CDR3 is TGTGCCAGCAGCGTGACCGGGACAGCCTATAATTCACCCCTCCACTTT. Its protein is CASSVTGTAYNSPLHF.

This clone was recorded a few times. The chain has TRBV27 and TRBJ1-3; 11 bases are shared with TRBD1. The trim removed 10 bases at V and 0 bases at J, leaving 8 bases unmatched. CDR3 length equals 16 residues. Germline values: CDR1 MNHEY, CDR2 SMNVEV (reference sequence). CDR3 in amino acids: CATRTGGSVSGNTIYF. CDR3 nucleotides: TGTGCCACCAGGACAGGGGGCTCGGTCTCTGGAAACACCATATATTTT.

The chain has TRBV19 and TRBJ2-1; D perhaps matches TRBD2 (6 bases). The CDR3 sequence is 18 residues long. Trimming left V 0 bases short and J 6 bases short, with 21 bases between. Looked up from germline, CDR1 is LNHDA and CDR2 is SQIVND (reference sequence). In nucleotides, the CDR3 is TGTGCCAGTAGTATAGAGGGAATAAAGCGGGCTGAGGGCAATGAGCAGTTCTTC. It translates to CASSIEGIKRAEGNEQFF.

V gene TRBV6-2 or TRBV6-3 combines with J gene TRBJ1-1; no definite D call. Trimming left V 2 bases short and J 3 bases short, with 10 bases between. This CDR3 is built from 14 residues. Per the germline V gene, CDR1 is MNHEY and CDR2 is SVGEGT. CDR3 coding DNA: TGTGCCAGCAGTTACCCTAGACTGTACACTGAAGCTTTCTTT. Protein sequence: CASSYPRLYTEAFF.

The CDR3 bases are TGTGCCAGCAGAGGCGTAGCGGGTACCGAGCAGTTCTTC. This translates into CASRGVAGTEQFF. This chain uses TRBV2 with TRBJ2-1; TRBD2 matches at 7 bases. The germline V gene encodes CDR1 SNHLY and CDR2 FYNNEI. This CDR3 has 13 amino acids. V was clipped by 6 bases and J by 10 bases; unmatched bases: 9.

This sequence joins TRBV5-1 and TRBJ1-4, with D hard to call. The germline CDR1 and CDR2 sequences are SGHRS and YFSETQ. The length of the CDR3 is 15 residues. V lost 0 bases, J lost 0 bases, and 6 bases lay in between. The CDR3 DNA sequence: TGCGCCAGCAGCTTGGTTTCCACAACTAATGAAAAACTGTTTTTT. It translates to CASSLVSTTNEKLFF.

The chain uses TRBV4-3 and TRBJ2-1; TRBD1 matches at 8 bases. The CDR3 covers 16 residues. From germline, CDR1 is LGHNA and CDR2 YSLEER. V lost 0 bases, J lost 7 bases, and 8 bases stayed unmatched. CDR3 residues: CASSQDNTRGQNEQFF. As DNA, the CDR3 is TGCGCCAGCAGCCAAGATAACACCAGGGGGCAAAATGAGCAGTTCTTC.

J is TRBJ1-5 and V is TRBV10-3, with 8 bases that match TRBD1. Germline V gene data show CDR1 as ENHRY and CDR2 as SYGVKD. CDR3 length: 15 amino acids. V lost 5 bases to trimming and J lost 2 bases; unmatched junction nucleotides: 5. The CDR3 DNA sequence: TGTGCCATCAGTCCAGACAGGGGAGGCAATCAGCCCCAGCATTTT. It translates to CAISPDRGGNQPQHF.

The genes are TRBV3-1 (or the pseudogene TRBV3-2) and TRBJ1-3; D is uncertain. This CDR3 spans 15 amino acids. Per germline, CDR1 LGHDT and CDR2 YNNKEL (reference sequence). V was cut by 8 bases and J by 0 bases, with 14 bases left in between. The DNA of the CDR3 is TGTGCCAGCGGCGGGTGGGCGAGCTCTGGAAACACCATATATTTT. Protein sequence: CASGGWASSGNTIYF.

Only a few counts were recorded for this clone. The chain has TRBV19 and TRBJ2-1; 8 positions match TRBD2. The CDR3 is made up of 17 amino acids. The trim removed 0 bases at V and 4 bases at J, leaving 8 bases unmatched. Germline lookup yields CDR1 LNHDA and CDR2 SQIVND (reference sequence). The CDR3 here is CASSIERASGFYNEQFF. The CDR3 DNA reads TGTGCCAGTAGTATAGAGCGGGCTAGCGGGTTTTACAATGAGCAGTTCTTC. Variable domain in full (rest from reference TRBV19 and TRBJ2-1): DGGITQSPKYLFRKEGQNVTLSCEQNLNHDAMYWYRQDPGQGLRLIYYSQIVNDFQKGDIAEGYSVSREKKESFPLTVTSAQKNPTAFYLCASSIERASGFYNEQFFGPGTRLTVL.

This chain connects TRBV28 to TRBJ1-2; D not certain. V dropped 6 bases and J dropped 8 bases, with 19 bases sitting between them. The CDR3 loop spans 14 amino acids. The germline CDR1 and CDR2 sequences are MDHEN and SYDVKM. Written as DNA, the CDR3 is TGTGCCAGCAGCCCCCCCTGGTCCTCCGGGGGCTACACCTTC. It specifies CASSPPWSSGGYTF.

V usage is TRBV5-1 and J usage is TRBJ2-3; no firm D call. Germline-derived CDR1 and CDR2 are SGHRS and YFSETQ. V lost 0 bases to trimming and J lost 5 bases, with 10 bases between them. This CDR3 has 14 amino acids. The CDR3 sequence: CASSLESHKDTQYF. CDR3 in DNA: TGCGCCAGCAGCTTGGAGTCACACAAAGATACGCAGTATTTT.

This clone was counted a few times. The chain has TRBV2 and TRBJ1-4, with D hard to call. CDR1 and CDR2 from the germline V gene are SNHLY and FYNNEI. Trimming cost V 7 bases and J 8 bases, with 17 bases left between them. The CDR3 has 14 residues. The CDR3 DNA reads as TGTGCCAGCACCCGAGAGGGAAAGAGGGAAAAACTGTTTTTT. Its protein is CASTREGKREKLFF.

This chain joins TRBV3-1 (or the pseudogene TRBV3-2) and TRBJ1-1; D perhaps matches TRBD1 (6 bases). In germline, CDR1 is LGHDT, CDR2 YNNKEL (reference sequence). The CDR3 spans 13 residues. V lost 5 bases, J lost 6 bases, and 13 bases lay in between. CDR3 in DNA: TGTGCCAGCAGCTTAGGGGCAGGGGCTGAAGCTTTCTTT. The encoded protein is CASSLGAGAEAFF.

This clone was observed a single time. This chain joins TRBV6-1 and TRBJ2-7; TRBD1 might be the D (6 bases). Trimming left V 0 bases short and J 2 bases short, with 11 bases between. The CDR3 length is 15 residues. Germline CDR1 MNHNS, CDR2 SASEGT. The CDR3 protein is CASSEAGTRTYEQYF. CDR3 sequence (DNA): TGTGCCAGCAGTGAAGCCGGGACAAGGACCTACGAGCAGTACTTC.

This chain uses TRBV5-6 with TRBJ1-2; 10 bases are shared with TRBD1. CDR1 is SGHDT, CDR2 YYEEEE, per germline. CDR3 length equals 16 residues. After removal of 2 bases from V and 8 bases from J, the junction contained 12 bases not matched to a gene. CDR3 residues: CASSFRFGQGVEGYTF. For the CDR3, the DNA is TGTGCCAGCAGCTTTAGGTTTGGACAGGGGGTAGAAGGCTACACCTTC.

The J gene is TRBJ2-7, the V gene TRBV7-2, with 9 bases lining up with TRBD1. The CDR3 extends over 18 amino acids. Germline CDR1 is SGHTA and CDR2 is FQGNSA. The V gene end was trimmed by 5 bases and the J gene end by 2 bases; junction bases not matched to a gene: 16. CDR3 sequence (DNA): TGTGCCAGCAGCCAAAGAAGGTCTGTAGGGACAGGGACCTACGAGCAGTACTTC. This codes for CASSQRRSVGTGTYEQYF.

V is TRBV6-2 or TRBV6-3 and J is TRBJ2-7, with D perhaps TRBD2 (6 bases). V lost 4 bases and J lost 1, with 14 bases in between. Germline-derived CDR1 and CDR2 are MNHEY and SVGEGT. There are 15 residues in the CDR3. The CDR3 loop is CASSSPGLLSYEQYF. The CDR3 DNA follows: TGTGCCAGCAGTTCCCCGGGACTCCTGTCCTACGAGCAGTACTTC.

The chain uses TRBV5-1 and TRBJ2-1; 10 bases agree with TRBD2. The ends lost 0 bases at V and 0 bases at J; junction bases unmatched: 9. This CDR3 has 19 amino acids. CDR1 and CDR2 from the germline V gene are SGHRS and YFSETQ. The CDR3 loop is CASSLARTSGPSSYNEQFF. As DNA, the CDR3 is TGCGCCAGCAGCTTGGCGCGGACTAGCGGACCGAGCTCCTACAATGAGCAGTTCTTC. Combining the CDR3 with reference TRBV5-1 and TRBJ2-1 gives the whole variable domain KAGVTQTPRYLIKTRGQQVTLSCSPISGHRSVSWYQQTPGQGLQFLFEYFSETQRNKGNFPGRFSGRQFSNSRSEMNVSTLELGDSALYLCASSLARTSGPSSYNEQFFGPGTRLTVL.

The V gene is TRBV19, the J gene TRBJ2-5; D is unresolved. The germline gives CDR1 LNHDA, CDR2 SQIVND (reference sequence). The CDR3 extends over 13 amino acids. V shed 3 bases and J shed 1 base, with 6 bases lying between them. CDR3 in DNA: TGTGCCAGTAGTATCACCAGCCAAGAGACCCAGTACTTC. This translates into CASSITSQETQYF. The complete variable domain, with remaining parts taken from reference TRBV19 and TRBJ2-5, reads DGGITQSPKYLFRKEGQNVTLSCEQNLNHDAMYWYRQDPGQGLRLIYYSQIVNDFQKGDIAEGYSVSREKKESFPLTVTSAQKNPTAFYLCASSITSQETQYFGPGTRLLVL.

This chain uses TRBV5-1 with TRBJ1-4, with a possible D match to TRBD1 (5 bases). Germline-derived CDR1 and CDR2 are SGHRS and YFSETQ. This CDR3 is 15 amino acids long. V was trimmed by 0 bases and J by 7 bases, leaving 13 bases between them. CDR3 sequence reads: CASSLAAGGVEKLFF. Here the CDR3 DNA reads TGCGCCAGCAGCTTGGCCGCGGGGGGAGTTGAAAAACTGTTTTTT.

This chain uses TRBV18 with TRBJ2-7, with TRBD2 matching 10 bases. J was trimmed by 5 bases and V by 4 bases; bases with no gene match: 8. The CDR3 is made up of 15 amino acids. The germline gives CDR1 KGHSH, CDR2 LQKENI. The CDR3 is CASSQKPSGSHEQYF. DNA of the CDR3: TGTGCCAGCTCACAAAAACCTAGCGGGAGTCACGAGCAGTACTTC.

The chain couples TRBV19 to TRBJ2-6; D gene unclear. V lost 3 bases and J lost 0, with 12 bases in between. Per the germline V gene, CDR1 is LNHDA and CDR2 is SQIVND (reference sequence). The CDR3 length is 17 residues. CDR3 amino acids: CASSIRSGSSGANVLTF. For the CDR3, the DNA is TGTGCCAGTAGTATTAGGTCAGGCAGCTCTGGGGCCAACGTCCTGACTTTC.

This clone was counted a few times. This chain uses TRBV2 with TRBJ2-1; D remains ambiguous. In germline, CDR1 is SNHLY, CDR2 FYNNEI. Trimming pared 4 bases from V and 9 bases from J, leaving 7 bases between. This CDR3 has 11 residues. CDR3 sequence: CASSGRSEQFF. The CDR3 DNA reads TGTGCCAGCAGTGGTAGAAGTGAGCAGTTCTTC. Complete variable domain (other parts from reference TRBV2 and TRBJ2-1): EPEVTQTPSHQVTQMGQEVILRCVPISNHLYFYWYRQILGQKVEFLVSFYNNEISEKSEIFDDQFSVERPDGSNFTLKIRSTKLEDSAMYFCASSGRSEQFFGPGTRLTVL.

The genes are TRBV2 and TRBJ1-2; 9 positions agree with TRBD1. The V gene's germline CDR1 is SNHLY and CDR2 FYNNEI. V lost 6 bases, J lost 7 bases, and 3 bases stayed unmatched. The CDR3 is 12 residues long. CDR3 in DNA: TGTGCCAGCAGGTTGACAGGGGGTGGCTACACCTTC. This encodes CASRLTGGGYTF.

The chain has TRBV7-8 and TRBJ1-3, with D unclear. This CDR3 has 12 residues. CDR1 is SGHVS and CDR2 is FQNEAQ in the germline V gene. Trimming stripped 3 bases from V and 7 bases from J, with 7 bases between. CDR3 in amino acids: CASSFARNTIYF. Here the CDR3 DNA reads TGTGCCAGCAGCTTCGCCAGGAACACCATATATTTT.

The chain recombines TRBV5-1 with TRBJ2-1; possible D gene TRBD2, 6 bases. This CDR3 is built from 16 residues. Germline lookup yields CDR1 SGHRS and CDR2 YFSETQ. The germline V and J ends were trimmed by 4 bases and 3 bases, with 17 bases remaining between them. This CDR3 reads CASSPPGASVYNEQFF. CDR3 coding DNA: TGCGCCAGCAGCCCTCCCGGGGCTAGCGTCTACAATGAGCAGTTCTTC.

The chain uses TRBV27 and TRBJ1-1; D may be TRBD1 (6 bases). The CDR3 contains 14 residues. V lost 5 bases and J 4 bases, leaving 14 bases between the germline ends. The V gene's germline CDR1 is MNHEY and CDR2 SMNVEV (reference sequence). The CDR3 is CASSPFQGRTEAFF. CDR3 bases: TGTGCCAGCAGTCCCTTCCAGGGGCGCACTGAAGCTTTCTTT.